One sample yielded the 17 T cell receptor beta chains listed below, sequenced in a study of blood T cells in healthy people across ages. The second PCR ran about 6 to 12 cycles with a sample-barcoded 5' primer and J-beta primers. TCRdb fed the 5' RACE reads into MiXCR, producing one record per CDR3 protein. The data contain about 650,000 distinct CDR3 sequences, about 30% of them singletons. The sequenced sample was blood. These receptors originate from an elderly woman in good health.

In this sample, this clonotype turned up a few times. This may come from a read error, since a much larger clone is one base off. The chain is built from TRBV11-1 and TRBJ2-1; TRBD2 aligns across 10 bases. J lost 2 bases, V lost 2 bases, and 3 bases had no gene match. The CDR3 consists of 16 residues. Germline CDR1 is SGHAT and CDR2 is FQDESV (reference sequence). CDR3 sequence: CASSLRSGGAYNEQFF. DNA of the CDR3: TGTGCCAGCAGCTTAAGAAGCGGGGGGGCCTACAATGAGCAGTTCTTC. Together with reference TRBV11-1 and TRBJ2-1, the CDR3 gives the full variable domain: EAEVAQSPRYKITEKSQAVAFWCDPISGHATLYWYRQILGQGPELLVQFQDESVVDDSQLPKDRFSAERLKGVDSTLKIQPAELGDSAMYLCASSLRSGGAYNEQFFGPGTRLTVL.

A note on this clonotype: Possible read error: a much larger clone is one base away. The chain is built from TRBV13 and TRBJ2-4; no reliable D call. The J call may be faulty, since TRBJ2-5 better matches the DNA end. The length of the CDR3 is 13 residues. CDR1 and CDR2 (germline): PRHDT, FYEKMQ (reference sequence). CDR3 nucleotide sequence: TGTGCCAGCTCGATTGGCCACCCCGAGACCCAGTACTTC. It yields the protein CASSIGHPETQYF.

Details on this clonotype: This may stem from a read error, because a much larger clone lies one nucleotide away. The chain carries TRBV10-2 and TRBJ2-5, with D possibly matching TRBD1 (7 bases). With 2 bases removed from V and 6 bases from J, the gap between germline ends came to 13 bases. The CDR3 has 14 residues. The V gene's germline CDR1 is WSHSY and CDR2 SAAADI. The CDR3 is CASSEGQGGKTQYF. DNA for the CDR3: TGCGCCAGCAGTGAGGGGCAGGGGGGAAAGACCCAGTACTTC.

The chain uses TRBV2 and TRBJ1-2; 9 nucleotides line up with TRBD1. Germline V gives CDR1 SNHLY, CDR2 FYNNEI. The CDR3 has 16 amino acids. Trimming took 8 bases from V and 4 from J; bases not matched to a gene: 14. The CDR3 DNA follows: TGTGCCAGCGGCATAACAGGGGGCGCCCCGAGCTATGGCTACACCTTC. It encodes CASGITGGAPSYGYTF.

This clonotype was counted between two and nine times. The CDR3 sequence: CASSQAVQVGPAEAFF. The CDR3 bases are TGTGCCAGCAGCCAAGCGGTCCAAGTAGGACCCGCTGAAGCTTTCTTT. V gene TRBV3-1 combines with J gene TRBJ1-1; D unclear. The CDR3 contains 16 residues. Trimming pared 1 base from V and 6 bases from J, leaving 18 bases between. Germline V gives CDR1 LGHDT, CDR2 YNNKEL (reference sequence).

This clonotype appeared a few times. The chain couples TRBV5-6 to TRBJ2-3; TRBD2 agrees at 7 bases. CDR3 length equals 15 residues. Per germline, CDR1 SGHDT and CDR2 YYEEEE. Germline trimming cut 7 bases from V and 3 bases from J; bases unmatched to any gene: 11. The CDR3 is CASGLPWGGTDTQYF. Written as DNA, the CDR3 is TGTGCCAGCGGCCTACCCTGGGGGGGGACAGATACGCAGTATTTT.

The gene calls are TRBV20-1 and TRBJ1-1, with D unclear. Looked up from germline, CDR1 is DFQATT and CDR2 is SNEGSKA (reference sequence). The V end lost 2 bases, the J end lost 1 base, and 11 bases lay between the germline ends. This CDR3 is built from 14 residues. CDR3 amino acids: CSARRTWENTEAFF. In DNA form, the CDR3 reads TGCAGTGCTAGAAGGACTTGGGAGAACACTGAAGCTTTCTTT.

This chain links TRBV29-1 with TRBJ1-5; D is undetermined. Germline CDR1 is SQVTM and CDR2 is ANQGSEA. The CDR3 is 12 residues long. Trimming removed 5 bases at V and 4 bases at J, with 9 bases between. CDR3 bases: TGCAGCGTTTCGGACGGTAATCAGCCCCAGCATTTT. Its protein is CSVSDGNQPQHF.

This clonotype was seen repeatedly, ten times or more. This sequence joins TRBV11-1 and TRBJ2-6; D remains ambiguous. The germline V gene has CDR1 SGHAT and CDR2 FQDESV (reference sequence). CDR3 length: 16 residues. The V and J ends lost 1 base and 4 bases respectively, with 11 bases between them. CDR3 region: CASSLVVQAGANVLTF. The CDR3, as DNA: TGTGCCAGCAGCTTAGTGGTCCAGGCCGGGGCCAACGTCCTGACTTTC.

This clonotype was recorded at least ten times. This chain connects TRBV30 to TRBJ1-5; no definite D call. The CDR3 length is 14 residues. Germline V lookup: CDR1 GTSNPN, CDR2 SVGIG (reference sequence). V lost 2 bases and J lost 0, with 8 bases in between. The CDR3 spells CAWSRNNSNQPQHF. Here the CDR3 DNA reads TGTGCCTGGAGTCGAAATAATAGCAATCAGCCCCAGCATTTT. Variable domain in full (rest from reference TRBV30 and TRBJ1-5): SQTIHQWPATLVQPVGSPLSLECTVEGTSNPNLYWYRQAAGRGLQLLFYSVGIGQISSEVPQNLSASRPQDRQFILSSKKLLLSDSGFYLCAWSRNNSNQPQHFGDGTRLSIL.

This clonotype has ten or more counts. The rearrangement joins TRBV7-2 to TRBJ1-2, with D perhaps TRBD1 (5 bases). The CDR3 extends over 16 amino acids. Per the germline V gene, CDR1 is SGHTA and CDR2 is FQGNSA. Trimming took off 5 bases at V and 7 bases at J, with 23 bases between the two ends. In nucleotides, the CDR3 is TGTGCCAGCAGCCCTAAAGGGGCAGGGTTAATATCTGGCTACACCTTC. This encodes CASSPKGAGLISGYTF.

This clonotype was counted at least ten times. The CDR3 reads CASSRFEGPGANVLTF. The CDR3 DNA reads as TGTGCCAGCAGTCGGTTTGAAGGCCCTGGGGCCAACGTCCTGACTTTC. The chain employs TRBV28 and TRBJ2-6, with D unclear. The CDR3 consists of 16 residues. CDR1 is MDHEN, CDR2 SYDVKM, per germline. Trimming stripped 5 bases from V and 2 bases from J, with 13 bases between.

This clonotype was seen a few times. The rearrangement links TRBV5-4 to TRBJ1-4; 11 bases agree with TRBD1. The CDR3 extends over 15 amino acids. The germline V gene has CDR1 SGHNT and CDR2 YYREEE (reference sequence). J gave up 6 bases and V 4 bases, and 5 bases lay outside the gene matches. For the CDR3, the DNA is TGTGCCAGCAGCAGGCCGGGACAGGGGGATGAAAAACTGTTTTTT. Its protein product is CASSRPGQGDEKLFF.

In its sample, this clonotype was seen a few times. V and J are TRBV28 and TRBJ2-3, with D possibly matching TRBD2 (6 bases). Germline lookup yields CDR1 MDHEN and CDR2 SYDVKM. The CDR3 runs 15 residues. Trimming took 3 bases from V and 0 from J, leaving 10 bases between them. The CDR3 sequence is CASSFGSGSTDTQYF. The CDR3 region has the DNA TGTGCCAGCAGTTTTGGTAGCGGCAGCACAGATACGCAGTATTTT.

To note about this clonotype: One base away lies a much larger clone, so this may be a sequencing read error. The V call is TRBV11-2, the J call TRBJ1-5; perhaps TRBD1 as D (5 bases). The CDR3 runs to 15 residues. Trimming cost V 0 bases and J 10 bases, with 16 bases left between them. Germline assignment: CDR1 SGHAT and CDR2 FQNNGV. DNA of the CDR3: TGTGCCAGCAGCTTAGATCCCTTGACAGCCTCTCCCCAGCATTTT. The encoded protein is CASSLDPLTASPQHF.

For the CDR3, the DNA is TGTGCCAGCAGCCCGGACAGTCCTCAGCCCCAGCATTTT. Residues: CASSPDSPQPQHF. V and J are TRBV11-2 and TRBJ1-5, with D perhaps matching TRBD1 (6 bases). This CDR3 is built from 13 residues. The germline CDR1 and CDR2 sequences are SGHAT and FQNNGV. The ends were cut back, 5 bases at V and 6 bases at J, with 11 bases in the middle.

The rearrangement uses TRBV2 and TRBJ1-4; 8 bases map to TRBD1. V shed 11 bases and J 7 bases; nucleotides not matched to a gene: 9. This CDR3 is 13 amino acids long. Germline lookup yields CDR1 SNHLY and CDR2 FYNNEI. The CDR3 protein is CASRTGWSEKLFF. The CDR3 coding sequence is TGTGCCTCCCGGACAGGGTGGAGTGAAAAACTGTTTTTT.